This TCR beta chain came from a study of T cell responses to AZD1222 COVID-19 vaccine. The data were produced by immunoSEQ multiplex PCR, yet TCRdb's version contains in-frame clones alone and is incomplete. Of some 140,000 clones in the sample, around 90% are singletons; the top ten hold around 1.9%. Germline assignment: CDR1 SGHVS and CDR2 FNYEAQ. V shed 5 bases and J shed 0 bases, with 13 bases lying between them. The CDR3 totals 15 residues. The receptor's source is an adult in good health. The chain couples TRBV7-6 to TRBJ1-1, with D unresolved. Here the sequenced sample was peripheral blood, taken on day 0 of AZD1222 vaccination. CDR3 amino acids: CASSLSRAVNTEAFF. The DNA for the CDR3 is TGTGCCAGCAGCCTCAGCCGGGCCGTGAACACTGAAGCTTTCTTT.